This passage covers 16 T cell receptor beta chains from one sample sequenced in a study of regulatory T cells in long-lasting Graves disease. Both iRepertoire HTBI primers and Arm-PCR of CDR3 regions were used to build the TCR beta libraries. Using its own MiXCR run on the multiplex PCR reads, TCRdb lists one record per CDR3 protein. The data show around 240,000 distinct CDR3 sequences, 15% to 20% seen once. Time point of the sample: newly diagnosed GD, antithyroid drugs for less than 3 months. Extracted RNA from PBMCs served as the source of the TCR library. The sample was also reused in another study, on T cells in Graves' hyperthyroidism and ophthalmopathy.

The sample consisted of peripheral blood mononuclear cells (PBMCs), taken at new diagnosis, from a patient treated with antithyroid drugs. The receptors originated from a woman in her twenties or thirties with Graves disease.

The chain uses TRBV3-1 and TRBJ2-7; 7 bases are shared with TRBD2. V was pared by 5 bases and J by 3 bases, with 7 bases of the junction left unmatched. The CDR3 runs to 14 residues. The germline V gene has CDR1 LGHDT and CDR2 YNNKEL (reference sequence). The CDR3 reads CASSKGLVVYEQYF. The CDR3 region has the DNA TGTGCCAGCAGCAAAGGACTAGTGGTCTACGAGCAGTACTTC.

This clonotype came up many times. This rearrangement joins TRBV6-1 to TRBJ1-1; D is unresolved. The CDR3 runs to 15 residues. Germline CDR1 reads MNHNS; CDR2 reads SASEGT. V lost 5 bases and J 1 base, leaving 14 bases between the germline ends. CDR3 in amino acids: CASSPPRNSNTEAFF. The DNA of the CDR3 is TGTGCCAGCAGTCCCCCTCGAAACTCGAACACTGAAGCTTTCTTT.

Points on this clonotype: The junction shows a germline mismatch at one end, possibly a read error. The gene calls are TRBV11-1 and TRBJ1-1, with D perhaps matching TRBD1 (5 bases). Germline CDR1 SGHAT, CDR2 FQDESV (reference sequence). CDR3 length: 15 residues. This CDR3 is CASSSLGGGTTEAFF. For the CDR3, the DNA is TGTGCCAGCAGCTCTTTAGGCGGGGGGACCACTGAAGCTTTCTTC.

This clonotype was found many times. The V and J genes are TRBV27 and TRBJ2-1; D gene unclear. This CDR3 has 14 residues. Per germline, CDR1 MNHEY and CDR2 SMNVEV (reference sequence). V was trimmed by 0 bases and J by 0 bases, leaving 3 bases between them. The CDR3 loop is CASSLSPSYNEQFF. CDR3 nucleotides: TGTGCCAGCAGTTTATCCCCCTCCTACAATGAGCAGTTCTTC.

J is TRBJ1-1 and V is TRBV4-1, with 7 bases that match TRBD1. This CDR3 has 17 amino acids. The junction had 11 bases not matched to a gene; V was cut back by 4 bases and J by 0 bases. Germline-derived CDR1 and CDR2 are MGHRA and YSYEKL. CDR3 loop: CASSLRTGPPMNTEAFF. CDR3 sequence (DNA): TGCGCCAGCAGCCTTAGGACAGGCCCGCCCATGAACACTGAAGCTTTCTTT.

This clonotype came up many times. An end of the junction does not agree with germline; a read error may underlie this. The rearrangement joins TRBV20-1 to TRBJ2-6; a weak D match, TRBD1 (5 bases). The CDR3 is 14 amino acids. Looked up from germline, CDR1 is DFQATT and CDR2 is SNEGSKA (reference sequence). DNA of the CDR3: TGCAGTGCTGGAGACAGCTCTGGGGCCAACGTCCTGACTTTC. This encodes CSAGDSSGANVLTF.

This clonotype was detected many times. The rearrangement links TRBV6-1 to TRBJ2-3; TRBD2 is a possible D gene (5 bases). The CDR3 is 14 residues long. Germline V gene sequence: CDR1 MNHNS, CDR2 SASEGT. The V end was cut by 7 bases, the J end by 1 base, with 12 bases between. The CDR3 DNA sequence: TGTGCCAGCACCGAGGACGGGGGCACAGATACGCAGTATTTT. This gives the protein CASTEDGGTDTQYF.

This clonotype was counted many times. The rearrangement joins TRBV11-2 to TRBJ1-1; the D is unclear. The V gene lost 5 bases and the J gene lost 0 bases, with 10 bases spanning the gap. The CDR3 runs 14 residues. CDR1 SGHAT and CDR2 FQNNGV come from the germline V gene. This CDR3 is CASSVNTVNTEAFF. In nucleotides, the CDR3 is TGTGCCAGCAGCGTGAATACAGTGAACACTGAAGCTTTCTTT.

There are a few counts of this clonotype. Since a much larger clone is just one base distant, this may be a read error. This CDR3 fails to terminate in the conserved phenylalanine or tryptophan, so it likely reflects a read error. CDR3 amino acids: CASSWGYVSSGGGTDTQYL. In nucleotides, the CDR3 is TGTGCCAGCAGCTGGGGCTACGTCTCTAGCGGGGGGGGCACAGATACGCAGTATCTT. The chain combines TRBV7-6 with TRBJ2-3; the match to TRBD2 covers 12 bases. V dropped 4 bases and J dropped 1; count of bases not matched to a gene: 12. Germline CDR1 SGHVS, CDR2 FNYEAQ. The CDR3 contains 19 residues.

This clonotype was detected many times. The chain recombines TRBV5-1 with TRBJ2-7; 9 bases match TRBD1. V dropped 4 bases and J dropped 1; count of bases not matched to a gene: 6. Per the germline V gene, CDR1 is SGHRS and CDR2 is YFSETQ. The CDR3 runs 15 residues. CDR3 in DNA: TGCGCCAGCAGCCCAACCGGGACAGGGTCCTACGAGCAGTACTTC. The encoded protein is CASSPTGTGSYEQYF.

The sample holds many counts of this clonotype. This chain links TRBV5-6 with TRBJ2-3; the match to TRBD2 covers 8 bases. Germline V gene sequence: CDR1 SGHDT, CDR2 YYEEEE. The CDR3 is 14 amino acids. Trimming removed 4 bases from V and 6 bases from J; junction bases left unmatched: 7. The CDR3 is CASSRGGSRDTQYF. Written as DNA, the CDR3 is TGTGCCAGCAGCCGGGGGGGTAGCCGGGATACGCAGTATTTT.

This clonotype was recorded at least ten times. This chain links TRBV7-9 with TRBJ2-5; 15 positions match TRBD2. With 5 bases clipped from V and 9 bases from J, the junction kept 16 bases outside the gene matches. The V gene's germline CDR1 is SEHNR and CDR2 FQNEAQ (reference sequence). This CDR3 comprises 18 residues. CDR3 coding DNA: TGTGCCAGCAGCCCCCCCGGGACTAGCGGGGGGCCGATCCGGGCCCAGTACTTC. It specifies CASSPPGTSGGPIRAQYF.

J is TRBJ1-1 and V is TRBV6-1, with 12 positions matching TRBD1. This CDR3 contains 18 residues. CDR1 is MNHNS, CDR2 SASEGT, per germline. V gave up 0 bases and J gave up 0 bases; unmatched junction bases: 5. The CDR3 nucleotides are TGTGCCAGCAGTGAAGCACCGGGACAGGGGGCTATGAACACTGAAGCTTTCTTT. Translation: CASSEAPGQGAMNTEAFF.

This clonotype has ten or more counts. V gene TRBV2 combines with J gene TRBJ2-7; TRBD1 matches at 7 bases. The CDR3 length is 15 residues. The V and J ends lost 2 bases and 0 bases, in that order; junction bases with no gene match: 4. CDR1 is SNHLY and CDR2 is FYNNEI in the germline V gene. The CDR3 DNA reads as TGTGCCAGCAGTGAAATACAGGGGAGCTCCTACGAGCAGTACTTC. It is translated as CASSEIQGSSYEQYF.

Comments on this clonotype: The junction and the germline gene differ at one end; a read error may be behind it. The CDR3 loop is CAGSEGGGFGKLFF. CDR3 DNA: TGTGCCGGCAGTGAAGGTGGAGGGTTTGGAAAACTGTTTTTT. J is TRBJ1-4 and V is TRBV6-1; D unclear. CDR3 length equals 14 residues. The germline V gene encodes CDR1 MNHNS and CDR2 SASEGT.

Many counts were recorded for this clonotype. This chain joins TRBV12-3 or TRBV12-4 and TRBJ1-2; no definite D call. Trimming cost V 4 bases and J 3 bases, with 9 bases left between them. The CDR3 has 13 residues. Here the CDR3 reads CASSYTRDYGYTF. The CDR3, as DNA: TGTGCCAGCAGTTATACCCGGGACTATGGCTACACCTTC.